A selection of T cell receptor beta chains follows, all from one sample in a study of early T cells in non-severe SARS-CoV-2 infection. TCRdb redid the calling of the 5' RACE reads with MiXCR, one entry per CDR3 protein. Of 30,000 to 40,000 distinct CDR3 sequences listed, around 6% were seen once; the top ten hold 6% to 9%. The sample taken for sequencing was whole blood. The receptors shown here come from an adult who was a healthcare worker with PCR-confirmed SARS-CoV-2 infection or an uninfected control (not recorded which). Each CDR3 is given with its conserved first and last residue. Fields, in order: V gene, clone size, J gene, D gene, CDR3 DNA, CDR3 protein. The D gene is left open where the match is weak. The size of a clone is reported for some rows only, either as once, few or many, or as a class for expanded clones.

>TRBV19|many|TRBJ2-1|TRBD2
TGTGCCACAACTTCTAGCGGGATCCTCCCAGGGGACGAGCAGTTCTTC
CATTSSGILPGDEQFF
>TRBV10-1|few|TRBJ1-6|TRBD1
TGCACCAGCTCCCCGACAGGGCCGAATTCACCCCTCCACTTT
CTSSPTGPNSPLHF
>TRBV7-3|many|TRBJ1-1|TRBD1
TGTGCCTCCGACGGGACAGGGATGAACACTGAAGCTTTCTTT
CASDGTGMNTEAFF
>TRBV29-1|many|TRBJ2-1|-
TGCAGCGTTGGAGGAATTGAGCAGTTCTTC
CSVGGIEQFF
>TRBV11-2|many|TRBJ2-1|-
TGTGCCAGCAGCTTGGGTCTAGCAGACTACAATGAGCAGTTCTTC
CASSLGLADYNEQFF
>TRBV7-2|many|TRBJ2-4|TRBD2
TGTGCCAGCAGCTCCAAATATAGCGGGGAACAGTACTTC
CASSSKYSGEQYF
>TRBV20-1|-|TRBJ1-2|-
TGCAGTTGCGTCAGCCTAAACTATGGCTACACCTTC
CSCVSLNYGYTF
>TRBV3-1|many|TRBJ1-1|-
TGTGCCAGCAGCCAAGGAACGGATTCTAACACTGAAGCTTTCTTT
CASSQGTDSNTEAFF
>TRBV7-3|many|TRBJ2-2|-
TGTGCCAGCAGCCTGAAGATGAACACCGGGGAGCTGTTTTTT
CASSLKMNTGELFF
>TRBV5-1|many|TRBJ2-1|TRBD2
TGCGCCAGCAGCTCAGGACTAGCGGGAGGGGAAGGCTCCTACAATGAGCAGTTCTTC
CASSSGLAGGEGSYNEQFF
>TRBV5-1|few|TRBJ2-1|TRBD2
TGCGCCAGCCCTTGGGCTAGCGGATACAATGAGCAGTTCTTC
CASPWASGYNEQFF
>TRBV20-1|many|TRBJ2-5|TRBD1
TGCAGTGCTAGAGGGGTCCCGGGACAGCAAGAGACCCAGTACTTC
CSARGVPGQQETQYF
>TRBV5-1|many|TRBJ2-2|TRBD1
TGCGCCAGCAGCCTGGGACAGGGGAACACCGGGGAGCTGTTTTTT
CASSLGQGNTGELFF
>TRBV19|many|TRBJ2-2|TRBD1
TGTGCCAGTAGTACCGGACAGGGAGGCACCGGGGAGCTGTTTTTT
CASSTGQGGTGELFF
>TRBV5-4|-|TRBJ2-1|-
TGTGCCAGCAGCTTTGGGTCCGGGAATGAGCAGTTCTTC
CASSFGSGNEQFF
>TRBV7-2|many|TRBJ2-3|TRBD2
TGTGCCAGCAGCTTATACTGGAGCGGGGGGGGCAGGGATACGCAGTATTTT
CASSLYWSGGGRDTQYF
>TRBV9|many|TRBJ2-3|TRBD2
TGTGCCAGCAGCCCCGGACTAGCGGGTACCACAGATACGCAGTATTTT
CASSPGLAGTTDTQYF
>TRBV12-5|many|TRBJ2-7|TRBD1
TGTGCTAGTGGCCCAACCGGACAGGGGATCGAGCAGTACTTC
CASGPTGQGIEQYF
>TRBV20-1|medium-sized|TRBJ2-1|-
TGCAGTGCTACTCTCGACAGGCGCTCCTACAATGAGCAGTTCTTC
CSATLDRRSYNEQFF
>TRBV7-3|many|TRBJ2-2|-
TGTGCCAGCAGCTTAGAGTCTTGGGGGGAGCTGTTTTTT
CASSLESWGELFF
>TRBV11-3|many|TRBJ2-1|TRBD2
TGTGCCAGCAGCTTATTCCCGGGGGGGAACTCCTACAATGAGCAGTTCTTC
CASSLFPGGNSYNEQFF
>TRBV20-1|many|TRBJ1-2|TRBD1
TGCAGTGCTCATATGGGACAGGGAAAGGACTATGGCTACACCTTC
CSAHMGQGKDYGYTF
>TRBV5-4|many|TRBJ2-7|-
TGTGCCAGCAGCCCCTCTTTTAGCTACGAGCAGTACTTC
CASSPSFSYEQYF
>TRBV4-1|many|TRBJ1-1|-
TGCGCCAGCAGCCAAGAGGGCAGGGGATGGACTGAAGCTTTCTTT
CASSQEGRGWTEAFF
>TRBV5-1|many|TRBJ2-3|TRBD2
TGCGCCAGCAGCTTGGCTAGCGGGAGACGAGGAGATACGCAGTATTTT
CASSLASGRRGDTQYF
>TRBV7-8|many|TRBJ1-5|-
TGTGCCAGCAACGCCGCCCCAACTTTGCGTGGCAATCAGCCCCAGCATTTT
CASNAAPTLRGNQPQHF
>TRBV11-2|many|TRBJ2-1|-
TGTGCCAGCAGCTATCGTGGGAGGAAAAAGATCTACAATGAGCAGTTCTTC
CASSYRGRKKIYNEQFF
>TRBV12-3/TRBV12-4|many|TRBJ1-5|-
TGTGCCAGCAGTGGCAGCAAGAGCAATCAGCCCCAGCATTTT
CASSGSKSNQPQHF
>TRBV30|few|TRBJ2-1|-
TGTGCCTCTAGAAGGGGCGGAACTAAAACCTACAATGAGCAGTTCTTC
CASRRGGTKTYNEQFF
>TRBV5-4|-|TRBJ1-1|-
TGTGCCAGCAGCCTGGGGAGGGGGGCCCAGGTGAACACTGAAGCTTTCTTT
CASSLGRGAQVNTEAFF
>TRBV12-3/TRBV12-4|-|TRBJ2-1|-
TGTGCCAGCAGTTGGACTCTGTACAATGAGCAGTTCTTC
CASSWTLYNEQFF
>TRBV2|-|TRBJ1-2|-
TGTGCCAGCAGTGAGCAGGGGTTCGGCTATGGCTACACCTTC
CASSEQGFGYGYTF
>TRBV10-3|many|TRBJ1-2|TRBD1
TGTGCCATCGGGACCCCCCAACCGGGACAGGGTAGAGCCCAGAACTATGGCTACACCTTC
CAIGTPQPGQGRAQNYGYTF
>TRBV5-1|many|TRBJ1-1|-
TGCGCCAGCAGCTTGGATGGACTGAACACTGAAGCTTTCTTT
CASSLDGLNTEAFF
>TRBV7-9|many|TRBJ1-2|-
TGTGCCAGCAGCTTTGTCCCAGGGGAAGCCTCCTATGGCTACACCTTC
CASSFVPGEASYGYTF
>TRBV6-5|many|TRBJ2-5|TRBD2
TGTGCCAGCAGTTCCGGGACTAGCGGGATGACGCAGGAGACCCAGTACTTC
CASSSGTSGMTQETQYF
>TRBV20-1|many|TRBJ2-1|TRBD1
TGCAGTGCTCTACCGGGACAGGGGAGAAATGAGCAGTTCTTC
CSALPGQGRNEQFF
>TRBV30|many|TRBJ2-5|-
TGTGCCTGGAGTGTAGGGCGGTCCCAAGAGACCCAGTACTTC
CAWSVGRSQETQYF
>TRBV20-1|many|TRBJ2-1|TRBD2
TGCAGTGCTAGACTCCTAGCGGGAAGGTACAATGAGCAGTTCTTC
CSARLLAGRYNEQFF
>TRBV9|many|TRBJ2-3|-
TGTGCCAGCAGCGAGATCAGTCACCCCCGAACAGATACGCAGTATTTT
CASSEISHPRTDTQYF
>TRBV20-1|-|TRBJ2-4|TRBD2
TGCAGTGCTCGCGCCCTGGGACTAGCGGAAAAAAACATTCAGTACTTC
CSARALGLAEKNIQYF
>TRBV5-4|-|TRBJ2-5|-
TGTGCCAGCAGCTTCAAAGGGAGTATACAAGAGACCCAGTACTTC
CASSFKGSIQETQYF
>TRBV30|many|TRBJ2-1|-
TGTGCCTGGAGGGCCCAGCGCGTGAAGAATGAGCAGTTCTTC
CAWRAQRVKNEQFF
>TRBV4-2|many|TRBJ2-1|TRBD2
TGTGCCAGCAGCCAGGCGAGGACTAGCGCTTACAATGAGCAGTTCTTC
CASSQARTSAYNEQFF
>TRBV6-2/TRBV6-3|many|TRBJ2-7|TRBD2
TGTGCCAGCAGTTACGGGACTAGCTCCTACGAGCAGTACTTC
CASSYGTSSYEQYF
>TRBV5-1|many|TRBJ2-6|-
TGCGCCAGCAGGCAGACTGGGGCCAACGTCCTGACTTTC
CASRQTGANVLTF